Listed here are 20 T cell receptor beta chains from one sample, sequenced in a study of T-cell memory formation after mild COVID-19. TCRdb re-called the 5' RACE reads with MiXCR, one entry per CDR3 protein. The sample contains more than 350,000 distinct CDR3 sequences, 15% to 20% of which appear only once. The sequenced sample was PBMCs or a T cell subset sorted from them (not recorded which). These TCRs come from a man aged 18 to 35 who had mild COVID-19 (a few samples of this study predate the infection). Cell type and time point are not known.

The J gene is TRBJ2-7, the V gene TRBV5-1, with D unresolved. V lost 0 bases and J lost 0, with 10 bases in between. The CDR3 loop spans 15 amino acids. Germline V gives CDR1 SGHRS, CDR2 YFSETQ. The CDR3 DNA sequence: TGCGCCAGCAGCTTGGGGGGTTTTAGCTCCTACGAGCAGTACTTC. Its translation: CASSLGGFSSYEQYF. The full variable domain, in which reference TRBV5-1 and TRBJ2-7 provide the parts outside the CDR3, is KAGVTQTPRYLIKTRGQQVTLSCSPISGHRSVSWYQQTPGQGLQFLFEYFSETQRNKGNFPGRFSGRQFSNSRSEMNVSTLELGDSALYLCASSLGGFSSYEQYFGPGTRLTVT.

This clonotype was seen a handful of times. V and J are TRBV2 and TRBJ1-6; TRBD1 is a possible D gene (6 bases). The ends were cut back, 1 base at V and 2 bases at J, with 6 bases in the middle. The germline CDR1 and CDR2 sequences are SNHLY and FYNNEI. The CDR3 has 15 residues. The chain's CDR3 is CASSEEGAYNSPLHF. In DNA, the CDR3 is TGTGCCAGCAGTGAAGAGGGGGCCTATAATTCACCCCTCCACTTT.

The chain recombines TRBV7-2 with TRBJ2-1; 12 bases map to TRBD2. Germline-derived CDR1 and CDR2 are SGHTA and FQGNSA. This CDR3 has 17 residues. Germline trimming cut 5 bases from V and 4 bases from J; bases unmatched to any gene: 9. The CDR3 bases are TGTGCCAGCAGCCCGCTCCCTAGCGGGGGGGCTTACAATGAGCAGTTCTTC. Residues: CASSPLPSGGAYNEQFF.

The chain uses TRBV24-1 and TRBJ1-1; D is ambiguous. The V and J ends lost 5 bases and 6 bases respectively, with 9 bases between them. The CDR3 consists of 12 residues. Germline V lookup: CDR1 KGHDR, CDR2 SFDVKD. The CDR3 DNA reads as TGTGCCACCAGTGCGCGTCCCCCTGAAGCTTTCTTT. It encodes CATSARPPEAFF.

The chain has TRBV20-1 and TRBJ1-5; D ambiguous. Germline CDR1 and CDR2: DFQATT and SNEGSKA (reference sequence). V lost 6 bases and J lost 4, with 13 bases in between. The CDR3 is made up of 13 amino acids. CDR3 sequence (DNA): TGCAGTGCCACACATCCGGGAAATCAGCCCCAGCATTTT. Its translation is CSATHPGNQPQHF.

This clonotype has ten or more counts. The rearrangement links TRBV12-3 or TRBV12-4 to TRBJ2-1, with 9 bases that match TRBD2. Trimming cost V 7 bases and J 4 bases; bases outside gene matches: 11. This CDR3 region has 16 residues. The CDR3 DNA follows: TGTGCCAGCACCAAAGAGGGCGGGGGGGCTTACAATGAGCAGTTCTTC. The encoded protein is CASTKEGGGAYNEQFF.

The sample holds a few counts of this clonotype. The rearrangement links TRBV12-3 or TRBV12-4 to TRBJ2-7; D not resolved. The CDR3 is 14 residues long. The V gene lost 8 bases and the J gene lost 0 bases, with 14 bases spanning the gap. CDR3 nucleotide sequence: TGTGCCAGCGTGGAAACCCAGAGCTCCTACGAGCAGTACTTC. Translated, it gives CASVETQSSYEQYF.

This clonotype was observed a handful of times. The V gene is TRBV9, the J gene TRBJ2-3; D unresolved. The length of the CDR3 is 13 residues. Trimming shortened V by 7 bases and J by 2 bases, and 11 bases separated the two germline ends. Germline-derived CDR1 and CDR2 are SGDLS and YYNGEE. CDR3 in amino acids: CASGPGDTDTQYF. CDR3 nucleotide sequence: TGTGCCAGCGGACCCGGAGACACAGATACGCAGTATTTT.

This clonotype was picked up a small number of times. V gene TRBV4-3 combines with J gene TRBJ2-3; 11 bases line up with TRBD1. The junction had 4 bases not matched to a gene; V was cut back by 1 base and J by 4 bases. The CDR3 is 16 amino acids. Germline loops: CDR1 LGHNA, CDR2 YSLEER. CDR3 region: CASSQVWTGGADTQYF. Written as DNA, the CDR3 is TGCGCCAGCAGCCAAGTCTGGACAGGGGGCGCAGATACGCAGTATTTT.

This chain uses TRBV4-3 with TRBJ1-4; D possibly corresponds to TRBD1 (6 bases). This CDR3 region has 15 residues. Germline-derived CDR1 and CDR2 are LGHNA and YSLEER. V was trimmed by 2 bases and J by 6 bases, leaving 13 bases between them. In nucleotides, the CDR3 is TGCGCCAGCAGCCAAATATCCAGGGGAGATGAAAAACTGTTTTTT. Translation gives CASSQISRGDEKLFF.

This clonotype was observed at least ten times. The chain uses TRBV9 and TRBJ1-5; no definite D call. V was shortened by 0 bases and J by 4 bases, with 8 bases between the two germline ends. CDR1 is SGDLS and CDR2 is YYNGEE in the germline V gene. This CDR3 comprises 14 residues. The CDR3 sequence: CASSVAPFNQPQHF. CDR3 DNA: TGTGCCAGCAGCGTAGCGCCCTTTAATCAGCCCCAGCATTTT.

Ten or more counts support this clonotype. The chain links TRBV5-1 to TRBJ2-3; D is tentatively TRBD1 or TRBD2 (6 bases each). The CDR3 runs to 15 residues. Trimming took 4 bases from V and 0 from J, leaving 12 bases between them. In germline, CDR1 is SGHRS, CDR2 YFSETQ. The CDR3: CASSPWGASTDTQYF. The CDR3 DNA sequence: TGCGCCAGCAGCCCGTGGGGGGCCAGCACAGATACGCAGTATTTT.

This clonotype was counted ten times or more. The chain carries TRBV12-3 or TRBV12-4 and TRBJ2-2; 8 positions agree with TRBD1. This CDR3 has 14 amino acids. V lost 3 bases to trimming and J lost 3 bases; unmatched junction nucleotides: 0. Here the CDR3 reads CASSFRGHTGELFF. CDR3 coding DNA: TGTGCCAGCAGTTTCAGGGGGCACACCGGGGAGCTGTTTTTT.

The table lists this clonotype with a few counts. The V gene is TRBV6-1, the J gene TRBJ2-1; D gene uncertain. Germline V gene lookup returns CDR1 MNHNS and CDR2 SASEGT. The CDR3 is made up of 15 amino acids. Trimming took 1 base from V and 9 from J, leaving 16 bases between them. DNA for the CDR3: TGTGCCAGCAGTGAAGGAGGTAGCCTTAATTTTGAGCAGTTCTTC. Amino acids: CASSEGGSLNFEQFF.

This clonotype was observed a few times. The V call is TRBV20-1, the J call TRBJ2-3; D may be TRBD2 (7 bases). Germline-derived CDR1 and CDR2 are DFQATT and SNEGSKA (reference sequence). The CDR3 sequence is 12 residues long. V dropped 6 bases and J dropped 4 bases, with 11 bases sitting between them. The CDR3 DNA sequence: TGCAGTGCCCGGGGGGCCCCAGATACGCAGTATTTT. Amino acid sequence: CSARGAPDTQYF.

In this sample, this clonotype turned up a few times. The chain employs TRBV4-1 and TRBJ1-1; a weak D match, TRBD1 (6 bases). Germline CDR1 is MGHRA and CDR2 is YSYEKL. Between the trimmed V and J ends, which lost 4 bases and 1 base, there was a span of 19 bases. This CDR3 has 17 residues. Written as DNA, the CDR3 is TGCGCCAGCAGCCCATCCGAGGCAAGGGGGTCGAACACTGAAGCTTTCTTT. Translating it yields CASSPSEARGSNTEAFF.

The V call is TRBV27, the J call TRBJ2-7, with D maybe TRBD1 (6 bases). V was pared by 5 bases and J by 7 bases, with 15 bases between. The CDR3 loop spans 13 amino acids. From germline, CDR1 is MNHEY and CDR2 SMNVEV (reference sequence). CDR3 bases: TGTGCCAGCAGTCTAAAACAGGGACGGGAGCAGTACGTC. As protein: CASSLKQGREQYV.

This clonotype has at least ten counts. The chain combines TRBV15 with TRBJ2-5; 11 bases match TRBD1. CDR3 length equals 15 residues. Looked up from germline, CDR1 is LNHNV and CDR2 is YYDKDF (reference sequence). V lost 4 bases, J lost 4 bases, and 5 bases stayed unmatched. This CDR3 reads CATSKRTGGAETQYF. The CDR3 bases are TGTGCCACCAGCAAGAGGACAGGGGGCGCAGAGACCCAGTACTTC.

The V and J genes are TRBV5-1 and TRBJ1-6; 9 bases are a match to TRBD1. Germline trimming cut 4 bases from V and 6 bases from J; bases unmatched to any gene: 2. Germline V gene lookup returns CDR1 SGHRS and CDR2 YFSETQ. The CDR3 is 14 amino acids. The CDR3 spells CASSAGQGNSPLHF. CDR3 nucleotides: TGCGCCAGCAGCGCGGGACAGGGTAATTCACCCCTCCACTTT.

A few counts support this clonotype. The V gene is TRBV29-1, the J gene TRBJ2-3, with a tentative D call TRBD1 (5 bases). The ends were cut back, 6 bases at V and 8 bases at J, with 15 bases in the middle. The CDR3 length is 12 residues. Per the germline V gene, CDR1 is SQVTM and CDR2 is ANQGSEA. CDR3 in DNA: TGCAGCGTACCGATCCCAGGGATTACGCAGTATTTT. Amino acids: CSVPIPGITQYF.